The clone carrying this T cell receptor (beta chain) appeared once. The target antigen is unknown. Study donors comprised healthy, HIV-negative adults devoid of recent acute infection or vaccination. The sample is drawn from a study of shared clonotypes between healthy human individuals. Study in general: A few men and a couple of women, aged 18 to 49, were donors. Findings of the study overall: Naive CD4 clonotypes overlapped across a handful of donors at about 5.2%. A generally larger estimated richness was seen in naive subsets than in memory subsets.

V lost 6 bases and J 5 bases, leaving 17 bases between the germline ends. The CDR3 loop spans 14 amino acids. Germline loops: CDR1 LNHDA, CDR2 SQIVND (reference sequence). Profiled with immunoSEQ multiplex PCR; TCRdb holds only in-frame clones, not every one. The repertoire holds about 710,000 clones, more than 70% seen once, with around 2% in the top ten. This chain links TRBV19 with TRBJ2-7; D ambiguous. Source material: memory CD4+ T cells sorted from blood. Subset given: CD45RA-negative fraction. The sequence was collected from a woman aged 25 to 39 in good health. CDR3 in DNA: TGTGCCAGTAGCTCGCAACTTGGGGTCAACGAGCAGTACTTC. Amino acids: CASSSQLGVNEQYF.